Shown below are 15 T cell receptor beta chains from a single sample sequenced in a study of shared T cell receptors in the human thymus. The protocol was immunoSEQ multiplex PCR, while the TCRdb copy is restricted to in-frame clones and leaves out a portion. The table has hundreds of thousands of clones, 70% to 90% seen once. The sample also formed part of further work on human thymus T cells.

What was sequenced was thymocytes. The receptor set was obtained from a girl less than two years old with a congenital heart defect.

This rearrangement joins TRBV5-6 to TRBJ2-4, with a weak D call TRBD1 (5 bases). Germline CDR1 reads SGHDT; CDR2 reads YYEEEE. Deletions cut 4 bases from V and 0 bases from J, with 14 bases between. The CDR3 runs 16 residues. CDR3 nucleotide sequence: TGTGCCAGCAGCGACCGACAGAAACTAGCCAAAAACATTCAGTACTTC. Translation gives CASSDRQKLAKNIQYF. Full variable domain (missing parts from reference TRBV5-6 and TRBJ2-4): DAGVTQSPTHLIKTRGQQVTLRCSPKSGHDTVSWYQQALGQGPQFIFQYYEEEERQRGNFPDRFSGHQFPNYSSELNVNALLLGDSALYLCASSDRQKLAKNIQYFGAGTRLSVL.

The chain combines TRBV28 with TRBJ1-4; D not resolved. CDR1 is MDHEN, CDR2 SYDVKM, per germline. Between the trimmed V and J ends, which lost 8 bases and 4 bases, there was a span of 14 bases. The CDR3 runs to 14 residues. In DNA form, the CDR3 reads TGTGCCAGCTCACCCCCGACGGGTAATGAAAAACTGTTTTTT. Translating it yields CASSPPTGNEKLFF.

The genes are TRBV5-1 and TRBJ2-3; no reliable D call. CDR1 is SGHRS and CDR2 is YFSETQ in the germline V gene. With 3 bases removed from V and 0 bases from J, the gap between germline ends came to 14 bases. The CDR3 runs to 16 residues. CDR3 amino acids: CASSWPTETSTDTQYF. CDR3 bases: TGCGCCAGCAGCTGGCCGACGGAGACTAGCACAGATACGCAGTATTTT.

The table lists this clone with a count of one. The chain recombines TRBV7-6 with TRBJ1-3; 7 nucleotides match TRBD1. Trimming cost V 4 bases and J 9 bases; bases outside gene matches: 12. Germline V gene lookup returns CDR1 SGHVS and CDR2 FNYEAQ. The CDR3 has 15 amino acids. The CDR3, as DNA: TGTGCCAGCAGCTCGACAGGGATTCCCCCTTTCACCATATATTTT. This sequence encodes CASSSTGIPPFTIYF.

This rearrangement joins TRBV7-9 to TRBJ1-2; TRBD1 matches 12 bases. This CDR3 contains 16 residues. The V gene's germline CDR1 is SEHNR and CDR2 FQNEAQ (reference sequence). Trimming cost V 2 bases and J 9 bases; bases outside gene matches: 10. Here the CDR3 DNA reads TGTGCCAGCAGCTTAATAGGGACAGGGGGCCGGGAAAGCTACACCTTC. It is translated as CASSLIGTGGRESYTF.

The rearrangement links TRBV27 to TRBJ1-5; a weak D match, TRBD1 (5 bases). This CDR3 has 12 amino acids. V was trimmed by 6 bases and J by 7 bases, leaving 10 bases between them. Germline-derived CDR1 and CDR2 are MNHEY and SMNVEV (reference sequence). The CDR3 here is CASSPRGQPQHF. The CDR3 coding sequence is TGTGCCAGCAGCCCCCGGGGGCAGCCCCAGCATTTT.

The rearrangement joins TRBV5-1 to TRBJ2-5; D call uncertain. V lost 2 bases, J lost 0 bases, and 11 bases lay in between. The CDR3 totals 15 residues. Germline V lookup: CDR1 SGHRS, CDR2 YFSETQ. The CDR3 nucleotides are TGCGCCAGCAGCTTTCACTCACGGTACCAAGAGACCCAGTACTTC. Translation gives CASSFHSRYQETQYF.

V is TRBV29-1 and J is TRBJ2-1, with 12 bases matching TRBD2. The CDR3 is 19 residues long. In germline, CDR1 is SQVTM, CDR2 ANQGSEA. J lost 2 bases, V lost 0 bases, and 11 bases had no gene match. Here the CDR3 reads CSVEDRTSGASQTYNEQFF. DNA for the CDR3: TGCAGCGTTGAAGATCGGACTAGCGGGGCTAGCCAGACCTACAATGAGCAGTTCTTC.

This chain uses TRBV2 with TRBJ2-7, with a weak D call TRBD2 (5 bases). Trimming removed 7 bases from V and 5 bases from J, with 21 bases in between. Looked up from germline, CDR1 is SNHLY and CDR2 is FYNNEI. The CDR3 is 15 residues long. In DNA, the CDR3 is TGTGCCAGCAACCCGGCGGGCACGGGCCGCGACGAGCAGTACTTC. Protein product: CASNPAGTGRDEQYF.

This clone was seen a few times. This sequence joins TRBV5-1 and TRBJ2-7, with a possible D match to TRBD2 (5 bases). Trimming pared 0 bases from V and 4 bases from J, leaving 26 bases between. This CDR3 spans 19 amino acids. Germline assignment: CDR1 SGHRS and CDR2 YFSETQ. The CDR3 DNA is TGCGCCAGCAGCTTGGGGACCGAGCTCGAGGGTTCTGCCCCTTACGAGCAGTACTTC. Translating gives CASSLGTELEGSAPYEQYF. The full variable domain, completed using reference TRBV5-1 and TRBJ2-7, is KAGVTQTPRYLIKTRGQQVTLSCSPISGHRSVSWYQQTPGQGLQFLFEYFSETQRNKGNFPGRFSGRQFSNSRSEMNVSTLELGDSALYLCASSLGTELEGSAPYEQYFGPGTRLTVT.

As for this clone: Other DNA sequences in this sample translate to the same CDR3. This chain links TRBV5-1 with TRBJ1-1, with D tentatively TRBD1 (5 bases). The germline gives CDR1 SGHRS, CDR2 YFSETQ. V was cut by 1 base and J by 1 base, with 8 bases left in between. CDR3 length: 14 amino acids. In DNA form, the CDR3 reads TGCGCCAGCAGCTTGAGTCAGGGGAACACTGAAGCTTTCTTT. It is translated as CASSLSQGNTEAFF.

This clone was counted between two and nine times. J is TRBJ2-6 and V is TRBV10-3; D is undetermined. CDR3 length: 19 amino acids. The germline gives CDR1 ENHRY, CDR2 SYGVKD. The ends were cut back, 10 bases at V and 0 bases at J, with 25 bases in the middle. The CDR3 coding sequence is TGTGCCACCGTACCAGACCGATCCGAGAGGCTCTCTGGGGCCAACGTCCTGACTTTC. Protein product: CATVPDRSERLSGANVLTF.

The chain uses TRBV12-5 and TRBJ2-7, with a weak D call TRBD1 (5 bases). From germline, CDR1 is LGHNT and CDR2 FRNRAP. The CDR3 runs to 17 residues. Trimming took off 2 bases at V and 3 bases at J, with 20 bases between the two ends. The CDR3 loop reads CASGLTPSGQPYYEQYF. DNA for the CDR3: TGTGCTAGTGGTTTGACACCATCAGGGCAGCCGTACTACGAGCAGTACTTC. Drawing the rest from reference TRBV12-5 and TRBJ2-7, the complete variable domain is DARVTQTPRHKVTEMGQEVTMRCQPILGHNTVFWYRQTMMQGLELLAYFRNRAPLDDSGMPKDRFSAEMPDATLATLKIQPSEPRDSAVYFCASGLTPSGQPYYEQYFGPGTRLTVT.

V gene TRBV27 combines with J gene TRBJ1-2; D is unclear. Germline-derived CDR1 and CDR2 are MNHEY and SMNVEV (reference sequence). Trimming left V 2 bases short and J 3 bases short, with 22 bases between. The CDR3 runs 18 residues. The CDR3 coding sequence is TGTGCCAGCAGTTTAGAGGGTAATAGAACGAGTGCCGACTATGGCTACACCTTC. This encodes CASSLEGNRTSADYGYTF.

Here the CDR3 reads CASSATQGDPDNYGYTF. The CDR3 coding sequence is TGTGCCAGCAGCGCAACACAGGGGGACCCCGATAACTATGGCTACACCTTC. The chain links TRBV9 to TRBJ1-2, with TRBD1 matching 8 bases. The germline CDR1 and CDR2 sequences are SGDLS and YYNGEE. V gave up 3 bases and J gave up 1 base; unmatched junction bases: 11. The CDR3 has 17 residues.